This record concerns one TCR beta chain sequence. Its antigen is unidentified. From germline, CDR1 is MNHEY and CDR2 SMNVEV (reference sequence). J gave up 8 bases and V 3 bases, and 7 bases lay outside the gene matches. The CDR3 length is 16 residues. This entry belongs to a study of cytomegalovirus exposure and HLA in healthy donors. Study observations and caveats: TCR beta V- and J-gene trimming was later associated with a missense DCLRE1C variant. The listing of 150 to 200 TCR beta chains classed them as cytomegalovirus-associated. Later analysis identified several of the most significant clusters that appeared linked to common viral pathogens. One later analysis reportedly identified an Asian-associated ancestry cluster that showed fewer N-insertions than the roughly 600-donor mean.

PCR involved 60 Vbeta and 13 Jbeta primers. Produced via immunoSEQ multiplex PCR; TCRdb's table is partial and in-frame only. The data show about 130,000 clones, over 75% seen once. The J gene is TRBJ1-6, the V gene TRBV27; TRBD1 matches 10 bases. The origin of this receptor is a male donor in good health and CMV-seropositive. Specimen: PBMCs. The CDR3 DNA is TGTGCCAGCAGTTTTAGGGGCGGGACAGGGGATTCACCCCTCCACTTT. Translating it yields CASSFRGGTGDSPLHF.